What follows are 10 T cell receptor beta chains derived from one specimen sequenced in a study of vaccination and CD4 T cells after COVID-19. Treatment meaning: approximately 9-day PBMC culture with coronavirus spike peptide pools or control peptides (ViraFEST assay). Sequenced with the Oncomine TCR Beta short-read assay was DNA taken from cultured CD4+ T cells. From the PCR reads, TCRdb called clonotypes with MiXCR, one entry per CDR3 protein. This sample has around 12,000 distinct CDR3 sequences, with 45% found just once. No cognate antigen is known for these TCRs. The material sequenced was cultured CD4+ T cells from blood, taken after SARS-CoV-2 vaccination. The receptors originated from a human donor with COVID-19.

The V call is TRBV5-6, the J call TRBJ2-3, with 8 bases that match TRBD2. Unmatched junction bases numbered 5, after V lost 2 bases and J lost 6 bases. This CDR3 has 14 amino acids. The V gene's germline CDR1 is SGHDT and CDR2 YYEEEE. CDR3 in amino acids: CASSFGGARDTQYF. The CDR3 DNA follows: TGTGCCAGCAGCTTCGGGGGGGCGAGGGATACGCAGTATTTT.

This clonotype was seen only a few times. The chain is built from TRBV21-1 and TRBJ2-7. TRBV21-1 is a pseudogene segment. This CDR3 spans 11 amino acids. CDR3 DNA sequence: TGTGCCAGCAGCAAAGGGTACGAGCAGTACTTC. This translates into CASSKGYEQYF.

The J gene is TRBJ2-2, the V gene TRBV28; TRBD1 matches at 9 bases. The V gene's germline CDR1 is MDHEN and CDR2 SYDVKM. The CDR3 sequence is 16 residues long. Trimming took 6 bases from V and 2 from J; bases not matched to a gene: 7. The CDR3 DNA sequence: TGTGCCAGCAGGCTGCCGGGACAGGGAAACACCGGGGAGCTGTTTTTT. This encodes CASRLPGQGNTGELFF.

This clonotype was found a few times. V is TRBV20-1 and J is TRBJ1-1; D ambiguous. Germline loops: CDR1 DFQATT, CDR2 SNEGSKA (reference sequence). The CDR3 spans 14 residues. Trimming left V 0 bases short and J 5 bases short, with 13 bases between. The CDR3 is CSARDSSWGTEAFF. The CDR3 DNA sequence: TGCAGTGCTAGAGATTCCTCCTGGGGTACTGAAGCTTTCTTT.

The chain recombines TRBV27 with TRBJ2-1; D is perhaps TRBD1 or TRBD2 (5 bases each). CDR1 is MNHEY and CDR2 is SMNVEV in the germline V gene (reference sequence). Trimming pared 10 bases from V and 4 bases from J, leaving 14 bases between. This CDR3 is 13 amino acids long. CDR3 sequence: CATSGAPYNEQFF. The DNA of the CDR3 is TGTGCCACCTCCGGGGCACCTTACAATGAGCAGTTCTTC.

The DNA for the CDR3 is TGTGCCAGCAGCTTTGGGGGGCCGAACACCGGGGAGCTGTTTTTT. This gives the protein CASSFGGPNTGELFF. This chain joins TRBV7-9 and TRBJ2-2, with D possibly being TRBD1 or TRBD2 (6 bases each). Germline CDR1 is SEHNR and CDR2 is FQNEAQ (reference sequence). Trimming cost V 3 bases and J 0 bases, with 8 bases left between them. CDR3 length equals 15 residues.

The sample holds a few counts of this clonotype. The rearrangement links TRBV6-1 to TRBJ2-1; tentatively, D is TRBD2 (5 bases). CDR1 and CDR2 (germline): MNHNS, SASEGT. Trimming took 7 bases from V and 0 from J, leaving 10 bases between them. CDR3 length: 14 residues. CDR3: CASTLGSSYNEQFF. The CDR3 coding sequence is TGTGCCAGCACCCTAGGGAGCTCCTACAATGAGCAGTTCTTC.

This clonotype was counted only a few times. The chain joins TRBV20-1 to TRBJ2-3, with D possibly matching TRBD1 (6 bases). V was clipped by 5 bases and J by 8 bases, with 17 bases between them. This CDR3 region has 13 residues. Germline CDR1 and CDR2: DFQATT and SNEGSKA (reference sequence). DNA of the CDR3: TGCAGTGCTTCCGGACAGCCAGGAGGTACGCAGTATTTT. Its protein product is CSASGQPGGTQYF.

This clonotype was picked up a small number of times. CDR3 amino acids: CASSYTSGGSADTQYF. DNA of the CDR3: TGTGCCAGCAGTTATACTAGCGGGGGGTCGGCAGATACGCAGTATTTT. The V call is TRBV6-5, the J call TRBJ2-3; 12 positions match TRBD2. CDR1 and CDR2 (germline): MNHEY, SVGAGI. This CDR3 comprises 16 residues. The V gene end was trimmed by 3 bases and the J gene end by 4 bases; junction bases not matched to a gene: 5.

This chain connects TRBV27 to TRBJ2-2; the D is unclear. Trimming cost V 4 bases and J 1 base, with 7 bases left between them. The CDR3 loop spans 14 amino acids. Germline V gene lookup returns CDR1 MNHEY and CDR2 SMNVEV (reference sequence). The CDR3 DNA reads TGTGCCAGCAGTTCGACGGTGAACACCGGGGAGCTGTTTTTT. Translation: CASSSTVNTGELFF.